A selection of T cell receptor beta chains follows, all from one sample in a study of blood T cell repertoires in COVID-19. Assay: immunoSEQ multiplex PCR; the TCRdb copy retains only in-frame clones and omits some. The sample yields 130,000 to 150,000 clones, 80% to 90% seen once. Sequenced sample: peripheral blood. Every receptor here comes from a man aged 45-60 years who had recovered from COVID-19. The CDR3 runs from the conserved cysteine through the conserved F or W. The order of the fields is D gene, V gene, clone size, J gene, CDR3 protein, CDR3 DNA. D genes are given only for firm matches. Clone size, where shown, is once, few, many, or a class for clones that have expanded.

>TRBD1|TRBV5-1|-|TRBJ2-7
CASSPGTGGTTGEQYF
TGCGCCAGCAGTCCAGGGACAGGGGGGACTACGGGCGAGCAGTACTTC
>TRBD1|TRBV7-7|-|TRBJ1-1
CASSPTGIETEAFF
TGTGCCAGCAGCCCGACAGGGATTGAGACTGAAGCTTTCTTT
>TRBD1|TRBV5-1|-|TRBJ2-5
CASSLGDREETQYF
TGCGCCAGCAGCTTGGGAGACAGGGAAGAGACCCAGTACTTC
>TRBD1|TRBV15|-|TRBJ2-7
CATSSPRDRPSYEQYF
TGTGCCACCAGCAGCCCCCGGGACAGGCCCTCCTACGAGCAGTACTTC
>TRBD1|TRBV5-4|-|TRBJ1-6
CASSPGQGNSPLHF
TGTGCCAGCAGCCCAGGACAGGGGAATTCACCCCTCCACTTT
>TRBD2|TRBV4-2|-|TRBJ2-1
CASSPRSTRTSVRNEQFF
TGTGCCAGCAGTCCAAGGTCTACGCGGACTAGCGTTAGAAATGAGCAGTTCTTC
>-|TRBV28|-|TRBJ2-5
CASSAEETQYF
TGTGCCAGCAGTGCGGAAGAGACCCAGTACTTC
>TRBD1|TRBV5-5|-|TRBJ2-5
CASSLQPGQGAAQYF
TGTGCCAGCAGCTTGCAACCCGGACAGGGGGCGGCCCAGTACTTC
>TRBD1|TRBV2|-|TRBJ2-5
CATPGQGETQYF
TGTGCCACCCCGGGACAGGGAGAGACCCAGTACTTC
>TRBD2|TRBV5-1|-|TRBJ2-1
CASSLALAGVYNEQFF
TGCGCCAGCAGCTTGGCCCTAGCGGGGGTATACAATGAGCAGTTCTTC
>TRBD2|TRBV12-5|once|TRBJ2-5
CASGASGGRQETQYF
TGTGCTAGTGGGGCTAGCGGGGGACGCCAAGAGACCCAGTACTTC
>TRBD1|TRBV10-1|-|TRBJ2-3
CASSEGRTGADTQYF
TGCGCCAGCAGTGAAGGTCGGACAGGGGCAGATACGCAGTATTTT
>TRBD1|TRBV6-5|-|TRBJ1-6
CASSPGTGRSPLHF
TGTGCCAGCAGCCCCGGGACAGGGAGATCACCCCTCCACTTT
>TRBD1|TRBV5-6|-|TRBJ1-1
CASSRGQPATEAFF
TGTGCCAGCAGCAGGGGACAGCCGGCCACTGAAGCTTTCTTT
>TRBD2|TRBV11-3|-|TRBJ2-1
CASSLASGGPISNEQFF
TGTGCCAGCAGCTTAGCTAGCGGGGGCCCTATAAGCAATGAGCAGTTCTTC
>-|TRBV7-2|-|TRBJ2-7
CASSLVGGRSSYEQYF
TGTGCCAGCAGCTTAGTTGGAGGGAGGAGCTCCTACGAGCAGTACTTC
>-|TRBV9|-|TRBJ1-1
CASSIDSGSTEAFF
TGTGCCAGCAGCATCGACAGCGGGAGCACTGAAGCTTTCTTT
>-|TRBV2|-|TRBJ2-6
CASSEASGANVLTF
TGTGCCAGCAGTGAGGCCTCTGGGGCCAACGTCCTGACTTTC
>TRBD1|TRBV25-1|-|TRBJ1-3
CASLDRGSGNTIYF
TGTGCCAGCCTCGACAGGGGCTCTGGAAACACCATATATTTT
>TRBD1|TRBV5-1|-|TRBJ2-1
CASSLARGRGRDEQFF
TGCGCCAGCAGCTTGGCTCGGGGCAGGGGGCGGGATGAGCAGTTCTTC
>-|TRBV15|-|TRBJ2-2
CATRGIQNTGELFF
TGTGCCACCCGAGGGATCCAGAACACCGGGGAGCTGTTTTTT
>TRBD1|TRBV18|-|TRBJ2-4
CASSPPHPGTGVGKNIQYF
TGTGCCAGCTCACCACCCCACCCGGGCACAGGGGTAGGCAAAAACATTCAGTACTTC
>TRBD1|TRBV2|few|TRBJ1-5
CASRDRVKQPQHF
TGTGCCAGCAGAGACAGGGTAAAACAGCCCCAGCATTTT
>TRBD1|TRBV13|once|TRBJ1-3
CASRGGRTGNTIYF
TGTGCCAGCCGAGGGGGCAGAACTGGAAACACCATATATTTT
>-|TRBV18|-|TRBJ1-1
CASSQNGETEAFF
TGTGCCAGCTCACAAAACGGGGAAACTGAAGCTTTCTTT
>TRBD1|TRBV2|-|TRBJ2-5
CASRRDRMRQETQYF
TGTGCCAGTCGGAGGGACAGGATGCGCCAAGAGACCCAGTACTTC
>TRBD1|TRBV7-8|-|TRBJ2-4
CASSPSPGQGNIQYF
TGTGCCAGCAGCCCTTCGCCGGGACAGGGGAACATTCAGTACTTC
>-|TRBV13|-|TRBJ2-7
CASSSRRFVEQYF
TGTGCCAGCAGCAGCAGGCGCTTCGTGGAGCAGTACTTC
>TRBD1|TRBV7-8|-|TRBJ1-1
CASSRDRGRTGNTEAFF
TGTGCCAGCAGCCGGGACAGGGGGCGAACGGGGAACACTGAAGCTTTCTTT
>TRBD1|TRBV29-1|-|TRBJ1-1
CSVVGQGVGTEAFF
TGCAGCGTTGTGGGCCAGGGGGTCGGGACTGAAGCTTTCTTT
>TRBD1|TRBV23-1|-|TRBJ1-5
CASSLAGQDDQPQHF
TGCGCCAGCAGTCTCGCAGGACAGGATGATCAGCCCCAGCATTTT
>-|TRBV12-3/TRBV12-4|-|TRBJ2-5
CASSLTGTLGQYF
TGTGCCAGCAGTTTAACGGGAACCCTTGGCCAGTACTTC
>TRBD1|TRBV4-1|-|TRBJ2-2
CASSQDSGTGAIGELFF
TGCGCCAGCAGCCAGGATTCGGGGACAGGGGCGATCGGGGAGCTGTTTTTT
>-|TRBV7-8|-|TRBJ1-5
CASSKGTGSNQPQHF
TGTGCCAGCAGCAAAGGAACAGGGAGCAATCAGCCCCAGCATTTT
>TRBD1|TRBV5-1|-|TRBJ1-6
CASSSNIVDRGANSPLHF
TGCGCCAGCAGCTCAAACATAGTCGACAGGGGGGCTAATTCACCCCTCCACTTT
>TRBD1|TRBV2|once|TRBJ2-2
CASSSQGANTGELFF
TGTGCCAGCAGTTCTCAGGGGGCGAACACCGGGGAGCTGTTTTTT
>-|TRBV10-1|-|TRBJ2-2
CASREQGTGELFF
TGCGCCAGCAGGGAACAGGGAACCGGGGAGCTGTTTTTT
>TRBD2|TRBV13|-|TRBJ2-7
CASSPRTSGDGYEQYF
TGTGCCAGCAGCCCACGGACTAGCGGGGATGGCTACGAGCAGTACTTC
>-|TRBV5-1|-|TRBJ2-7
CASSLDTSSYEQYF
TGCGCCAGCAGCTTGGATACCAGTTCCTACGAGCAGTACTTC
>TRBD2|TRBV10-3|-|TRBJ2-2
CAIKASGEAPSTGELFF
TGTGCCATCAAGGCTAGCGGGGAGGCTCCCTCCACCGGGGAGCTGTTTTTT
>-|TRBV7-9|-|TRBJ1-6
CASSLVTDRNSPLHF
TGTGCCAGCAGCTTAGTAACAGATCGGAATTCACCCCTCCACTTT